This section outlines one TCR beta chain sequence together with its context. The target antigen is unknown. Given a much more abundant clone one base away, this may be a read error. Trimming shortened V by 3 bases and J by 7 bases, and 15 bases separated the two germline ends. From germline, CDR1 is SGHNT and CDR2 YYREEE (reference sequence). This CDR3 contains 14 residues. Genomic DNA served as template for TCR beta VDJ and CDR3 profiling. Each CDR3 protein is one row after TCRdb ran MiXCR on the reads. The data contain some 180,000 distinct CDR3 sequences, roughly 60% of them seen just once; the ten biggest clones take up about 42%. The source of the sample is a study of CD8+CD57+ T cells in acquired aplastic anemia. Findings and limits, study-wide: Over 25 shared CD8+ CDR3s appeared highly expressed within patients' immunodominant clones.

It was patients with CD8+CD57+ cell expansion by flow cytometry who were chosen for sequencing. The chain combines TRBV5-4 with TRBJ2-3; D is perhaps TRBD2 (6 bases). The sample taken for sequencing was sorted CD4+, CD8+, or CD8+CD57+ T cells (not recorded which) from PBMCs. This sequence was found in a human donor with aplastic anemia. The chain's CDR3 is CASSSGLYIHTQYF. The CDR3 DNA reads TGTGCCAGCAGCTCTGGACTATACATCCATACGCAGTATTTT.